This TCR beta chain was profiled in a study of T-cell memory formation after mild COVID-19. Study conclusions and caveats: Clones shrinking from day 15 to 85 showed even CD4/CD8 mixes; later expanders tilted CD4+. Contracting CD4+ clones sat mainly in CM and EM; CD8+ in EMRA.

Trimming took off 0 bases at V and 0 bases at J, with 10 bases between the two ends. The CDR3 is 16 residues long. The germline gives CDR1 LGHNA, CDR2 YSLEER. A 5'RACE reaction primed in the constant segment made cDNA libraries of TCR alpha and TCR beta, and these carried sample barcodes and UMIs. TCRdb re-called the 5' RACE reads with MiXCR, one entry per CDR3 protein. The sample holds 85,000 to 120,000 distinct CDR3 sequences, over 15% seen once. As to this clonotype: The antigen remains undetermined.

The receptor comes from an adult woman who had mild COVID-19 (a few samples of this study predate the infection). Cell type and time point are not known. This chain connects TRBV4-3 to TRBJ2-3; D is unresolved. Specimen: PBMCs or a T cell subset sorted from them (not recorded which). The CDR3 nucleotides read TGCGCCAGCAGCCAAGATTGGCGGATAAGCACAGATACGCAGTATTTT. Its protein is CASSQDWRISTDTQYF.